The 20 T cell receptor beta chains in this list originate from one sample, sequenced in a study of blood T cell repertoires in COVID-19. Profiling relied on immunoSEQ multiplex PCR, and the TCRdb table lists in-frame clones only, not all of them. The sample yields about 220,000 clones, more than 70% seen once. Sequences were obtained from peripheral blood. The receptor source for this set is a human donor in a cohort sampled during active COVID-19.

V and J are TRBV2 and TRBJ1-1; D gene unclear. Germline V lookup: CDR1 SNHLY, CDR2 FYNNEI. The CDR3 loop spans 12 amino acids. The V end lost 10 bases, the J end lost 1 base, and 10 bases lay between the germline ends. CDR3 sequence: CANREQNTEAFF. CDR3 DNA sequence: TGTGCCAACAGAGAGCAGAACACTGAAGCTTTCTTT. Together with reference TRBV2 and TRBJ1-1, the CDR3 gives the full variable domain: EPEVTQTPSHQVTQMGQEVILRCVPISNHLYFYWYRQILGQKVEFLVSFYNNEISEKSEIFDDQFSVERPDGSNFTLKIRSTKLEDSAMYFCANREQNTEAFFGQGTRLTVV.

The chain joins TRBV19 to TRBJ1-1; the D is unclear. The V end lost 5 bases, the J end lost 1 base, and 8 bases lay between the germline ends. This CDR3 is 13 amino acids long. CDR1 is LNHDA, CDR2 SQIVND, per germline (reference sequence). The CDR3 DNA follows: TGTGCCAGTAGTGACTTTGAGAACACTGAAGCTTTCTTT. Protein product: CASSDFENTEAFF.

CDR3 sequence: CASSTGQNEQFF. CDR3 sequence (DNA): TGTGCCAGCAGTACTGGACAGAATGAGCAGTTCTTC. The rearrangement links TRBV28 to TRBJ2-1; weak D call: TRBD1 (6 bases). V lost 5 bases to trimming and J lost 7 bases, with 9 bases between them. This CDR3 comprises 12 residues. Germline CDR1 is MDHEN and CDR2 is SYDVKM.

The V and J genes are TRBV6-5 and TRBJ2-7, with TRBD1 matching over 10 bases. CDR1 and CDR2 from the germline V gene are MNHEY and SVGAGI. The length of the CDR3 is 16 residues. V lost 0 bases, J lost 2 bases, and 4 bases stayed unmatched. The CDR3 reads CASSYSWGQGPYEQYF. The DNA for the CDR3 is TGTGCCAGCAGTTACTCTTGGGGACAGGGGCCCTACGAGCAGTACTTC.

The rearrangement links TRBV5-5 to TRBJ1-3; D gene uncertain. The CDR3 has 15 amino acids. The V gene lost 0 bases and the J gene lost 4 bases, with 11 bases spanning the gap. Germline V gives CDR1 SGHKS, CDR2 YYEKEE (reference sequence). The CDR3 protein is CASSLDRSWGNTIYF. The CDR3 coding sequence is TGTGCCAGCAGCTTGGACAGATCCTGGGGAAACACCATATATTTT. The full variable domain, rest sourced from reference TRBV5-5 and TRBJ1-3, is DAGVTQSPTHLIKTRGQQVTLRCSPISGHKSVSWYQQVLGQGPQFIFQYYEKEERGRGNFPDRFSARQFPNYSSELNVNALLLGDSALYLCASSLDRSWGNTIYFGEGSWLTVV.

The rearrangement joins TRBV7-9 to TRBJ2-7; 7 nucleotides match TRBD2. CDR3 length: 16 residues. Losses at the gene ends were 3 bases for V and 0 bases for J; bases not matched to a gene: 8. Germline loops: CDR1 SEHNR, CDR2 FQNEAQ (reference sequence). CDR3 region: CASSFPLGGGSYEQYF. The CDR3 nucleotides are TGTGCCAGCAGCTTTCCCCTGGGGGGGGGCTCCTACGAGCAGTACTTC. Complete variable domain (other parts from reference TRBV7-9 and TRBJ2-7): DTGVSQNPRHKITKRGQNVTFRCDPISEHNRLYWYRQTLGQGPEFLTYFQNEAQLEKSRLLSDRFSAERPKGSFSTLEIQRTEQGDSAMYLCASSFPLGGGSYEQYFGPGTRLTVT.

This clone was observed a single time. The chain joins TRBV5-1 to TRBJ2-1, with 7 bases that match TRBD2. V gave up 4 bases and J gave up 5 bases; unmatched junction bases: 6. Germline CDR1 is SGHRS and CDR2 is YFSETQ. This CDR3 comprises 14 residues. The CDR3 sequence: CASSPATSNNEQFF. CDR3 nucleotides: TGCGCCAGCAGCCCCGCGACTAGCAACAATGAGCAGTTCTTC.

V is TRBV7-9 and J is TRBJ1-4, with 7 bases aligning to TRBD1. Losses at the gene ends were 4 bases for V and 0 bases for J; bases not matched to a gene: 11. The germline CDR1 and CDR2 sequences are SEHNR and FQNEAQ (reference sequence). The CDR3 has 18 amino acids. CDR3 region: CASSYPGTEPATNEKLFF. The CDR3 nucleotides read TGTGCCAGCAGCTACCCCGGGACAGAACCTGCAACTAATGAAAAACTGTTTTTT.

CDR3 amino acids: CASSRTSGGGTDTQYF. As DNA, the CDR3 is TGTGCCAGCAGCAGGACTAGCGGGGGGGGCACAGATACGCAGTATTTT. The J gene is TRBJ2-3, the V gene TRBV7-3; TRBD2 aligns across 15 bases. The J segment lost 1 base and the V segment lost 5 bases, leaving 1 base of the junction unmatched. The germline CDR1 and CDR2 sequences are SGHTA and FQGTGA. This CDR3 is built from 16 residues.

The gene calls are TRBV5-1 and TRBJ1-2; D is uncertain. Trimming shortened V by 2 bases and J by 7 bases, and 6 bases separated the two germline ends. The CDR3 runs 11 residues. Germline V gene data show CDR1 as SGHRS and CDR2 as YFSETQ. For the CDR3, the DNA is TGCGCCAGCAGCTTAGAGGGTGGCTACACCTTC. Protein product: CASSLEGGYTF.

This clone was found many times. The chain employs TRBV5-1 and TRBJ2-2; TRBD2 aligns across 11 bases. CDR1 and CDR2 from the germline V gene are SGHRS and YFSETQ. The J segment lost 4 bases and the V segment lost 3 bases, leaving 2 bases of the junction unmatched. The CDR3 totals 15 residues. The CDR3 coding sequence is TGCGCCAGCAGCTCAACTAGCGGGAGCACCGGGGAGCTGTTTTTT. It yields the protein CASSSTSGSTGELFF. Full variable domain (missing parts from reference TRBV5-1 and TRBJ2-2): KAGVTQTPRYLIKTRGQQVTLSCSPISGHRSVSWYQQTPGQGLQFLFEYFSETQRNKGNFPGRFSGRQFSNSRSEMNVSTLELGDSALYLCASSSTSGSTGELFFGEGSRLTVL.

This chain uses TRBV12-3 or TRBV12-4 with TRBJ2-1; D is undetermined. The CDR3 loop spans 11 amino acids. V dropped 5 bases and J dropped 4 bases, with 3 bases sitting between them. CDR3 nucleotide sequence: TGTGCCAGCAGTACATACAATGAGCAGTTCTTC. Translating gives CASSTYNEQFF.

V and J are TRBV4-2 and TRBJ2-6; tentatively, D is TRBD2 (7 bases). This CDR3 spans 19 amino acids. Germline V lookup: CDR1 LGHNA, CDR2 YNFKEQ. Trimming took 1 base from V and 3 from J, leaving 19 bases between them. CDR3 nucleotides: TGTGCCAGCAGCCAAGCGGGGGGCTCTTGGCTCGTTGGGGCCAACGTCCTGACTTTC. The encoded protein is CASSQAGGSWLVGANVLTF.

The rearrangement joins TRBV19 to TRBJ1-6; 8 positions match TRBD1. This CDR3 has 14 amino acids. Germline V gene lookup returns CDR1 LNHDA and CDR2 SQIVND (reference sequence). The junction had 8 bases not matched to a gene; V was cut back by 6 bases and J by 10 bases. CDR3 residues: CASRRQGFQSPLHF. DNA for the CDR3: TGTGCCAGTAGGCGACAGGGGTTTCAATCACCCCTCCACTTT.

This clone has only a few counts. This sequence joins TRBV10-3 and TRBJ2-1, with unresolved D. The CDR3 extends over 14 amino acids. Germline lookup yields CDR1 ENHRY and CDR2 SYGVKD. Trimming removed 5 bases from V and 5 bases from J, with 13 bases in between. CDR3 coding DNA: TGTGCCATCAGTTCGGTCGGCAGGAACAATGAGCAGTTCTTC. Protein: CAISSVGRNNEQFF.

V and J are TRBV9 and TRBJ1-4; D not resolved. This CDR3 region has 16 residues. Germline values: CDR1 SGDLS, CDR2 YYNGEE. Deletions cut 0 bases from V and 0 bases from J, with 9 bases between. CDR3 coding DNA: TGTGCCAGCAGCGTAGATCGGCGGGCAACTAATGAAAAACTGTTTTTT. It specifies CASSVDRRATNEKLFF. Supplemented by reference TRBV9 and TRBJ1-4, the full variable domain reads DSGVTQTPKHLITATGQRVTLRCSPRSGDLSVYWYQQSLDQGLQFLIQYYNGEERAKGNILERFSAQQFPDLHSELNLSSLELGDSALYFCASSVDRRATNEKLFFGSGTQLSVL.

The chain recombines TRBV5-8 with TRBJ2-3; tentative D call: TRBD2 (5 bases). V lost 0 bases and J lost 10, with 12 bases in between. Looked up from germline, CDR1 is SGHTS and CDR2 is YDEGEE. The CDR3 totals 13 residues. The CDR3 nucleotides read TGTGCCAGCAGCTTGGGACTAACTCGAGCGCAGTATTTT. This encodes CASSLGLTRAQYF.

The chain is built from TRBV6-1 and TRBJ2-6; D ambiguous. Deletions cut 4 bases from V and 0 bases from J, with 10 bases between. The CDR3 totals 16 residues. CDR1 is MNHNS, CDR2 SASEGT, per germline. Here the CDR3 DNA reads TGTGCCAGCAGTGCCTCCGGTGGCTCTGGGGCCAACGTCCTGACTTTC. As protein: CASSASGGSGANVLTF.

The rearrangement uses TRBV28 and TRBJ2-7, with 10 bases fitting TRBD1. The germline CDR1 and CDR2 sequences are MDHEN and SYDVKM. Trimming at V came to 3 bases and at J to 6 bases, leaving 11 bases not matched to a gene. The CDR3 length is 16 residues. The CDR3 nucleotides are TGTGCCAGCAGTTTGGAAGAGGGGACAGGGGTATCCGAGCAGTACTTC. It yields the protein CASSLEEGTGVSEQYF.

This chain joins TRBV29-1 and TRBJ1-3; TRBD1 might be the D (6 bases). Germline V gives CDR1 SQVTM, CDR2 ANQGSEA. The CDR3 has 12 residues. V lost 6 bases to trimming and J lost 7 bases, with 13 bases between them. Here the CDR3 reads CSVEGQGNTIYF. CDR3 in DNA: TGCAGCGTCGAGGGCCAGGGGAACACCATATATTTT.